What follows are 30 T cell receptor beta chains derived from one specimen sequenced in a study of early T cells in non-severe SARS-CoV-2 infection. TCRdb fed the 5' RACE reads into MiXCR, producing one record per CDR3 protein. The sample includes about 33,000 distinct CDR3 sequences, 5% to 6% of them seen just once. The sequenced sample was whole blood. These receptors all come from an adult who was a healthcare worker with PCR-confirmed SARS-CoV-2 infection or an uninfected control (not recorded which).

This clonotype appeared a few times. This chain connects TRBV28 to TRBJ1-6, with 7 bases that match TRBD1. V trimming: 8 bases; J trimming: 10 bases; junction bases outside the gene matches: 8. Germline loops: CDR1 MDHEN, CDR2 SYDVKM. This CDR3 region has 13 residues. CDR3 residues: CASSDRDGSPLHF. In DNA form, the CDR3 reads TGTGCCAGCTCCGACAGGGATGGGTCACCCCTCCACTTT.

The chain couples TRBV2 to TRBJ2-3; 10 bases agree with TRBD2. The CDR3 has 15 amino acids. Per the germline V gene, CDR1 is SNHLY and CDR2 is FYNNEI. The V segment lost 8 bases and the J segment 5 bases; nucleotides outside the gene matches: 10. CDR3 sequence reads: CASGRLAGVGDTQYF. CDR3 coding DNA: TGTGCCAGCGGACGCCTAGCGGGGGTCGGAGATACGCAGTATTTT.

This clonotype was counted ten times or more. The chain employs TRBV11-3 and TRBJ2-1; D unclear. The length of the CDR3 is 14 residues. Per germline, CDR1 SGHNT and CDR2 YENEEA. Trimming removed 2 bases from V and 2 bases from J, with 7 bases in between. CDR3 region: CASSLSQAYNEQFF. The DNA of the CDR3 is TGTGCCAGCAGCTTATCCCAGGCCTACAATGAGCAGTTCTTC.

In its sample, this clonotype was seen many times. This chain uses TRBV2 with TRBJ1-2, with TRBD1 identical over 9 bases. Trimming took 5 bases from V and 8 from J; bases not matched to a gene: 15. CDR1 and CDR2 from the germline V gene are SNHLY and FYNNEI. The CDR3 extends over 16 amino acids. The DNA of the CDR3 is TGTGCCAGCAGTCTCCTATCCTACGGGACAGGGAAAGGCTACACCTTC. Translated, it gives CASSLLSYGTGKGYTF. Variable domain in full (rest from reference TRBV2 and TRBJ1-2): EPEVTQTPSHQVTQMGQEVILRCVPISNHLYFYWYRQILGQKVEFLVSFYNNEISEKSEIFDDQFSVERPDGSNFTLKIRSTKLEDSAMYFCASSLLSYGTGKGYTFGSGTRLTVV.

This clonotype was picked up a small number of times. The chain has TRBV11-2 and TRBJ2-7; TRBD1 matches 8 bases. The CDR3 runs to 15 residues. Germline loops: CDR1 SGHAT, CDR2 FQNNGV. The trim removed 4 bases at V and 1 base at J, leaving 6 bases unmatched. In nucleotides, the CDR3 is TGTGCCAGCAGCTCCCCGGACAGGGAGTCCTACGAGCAGTACTTC. Translation: CASSSPDRESYEQYF.

This clonotype was observed at least ten times. The V and J genes are TRBV18 and TRBJ2-1; 7 bases fit TRBD1. The CDR3 extends over 14 amino acids. The V and J ends lost 0 bases and 7 bases, in that order; junction bases with no gene match: 3. The V gene's germline CDR1 is KGHSH and CDR2 LQKENI. The CDR3 loop reads CASSPPPGGNEQFF. CDR3 bases: TGTGCCAGCTCACCACCTCCAGGGGGTAATGAGCAGTTCTTC.

This clonotype turned up a few times. The chain uses TRBV18 and TRBJ2-3; D gene uncertain. The V end lost 3 bases, the J end lost 0 bases, and 7 bases lay between the germline ends. Germline V gene data show CDR1 as KGHSH and CDR2 as LQKENI. This CDR3 is built from 14 residues. In DNA, the CDR3 is TGTGCCAGCTCACCGCCGAGTAGCACAGATACGCAGTATTTT. Its protein product is CASSPPSSTDTQYF.

CDR3 region: CSAGGGEADTDTQYF. The CDR3 coding sequence is TGCAGTGCTGGGGGCGGAGAGGCAGACACAGATACGCAGTATTTT. The rearrangement uses TRBV20-1 and TRBJ2-3; TRBD1 might be the D (6 bases). CDR3 length equals 15 residues. Germline values: CDR1 DFQATT, CDR2 SNEGSKA (reference sequence). Trimming left V 5 bases short and J 2 bases short, with 17 bases between.

There are a few counts of this clonotype. The chain carries TRBV5-1 and TRBJ1-1; 7 bases map to TRBD1. The CDR3 length is 15 residues. Trimming cost V 0 bases and J 10 bases; bases outside gene matches: 12. CDR1 is SGHRS, CDR2 YFSETQ, per germline. The CDR3 DNA reads as TGCGCCAGCAGCTTGGATATCAGGGGGTTTGATGTAGCTTTCTTT. Its protein is CASSLDIRGFDVAFF.

This clonotype was counted at least ten times. The chain employs TRBV3-1 and TRBJ2-3; possibly TRBD2 for D (5 bases). This CDR3 is built from 14 residues. Germline V gene sequence: CDR1 LGHDT, CDR2 YNNKEL (reference sequence). V lost 2 bases, J lost 2 bases, and 8 bases lay in between. The CDR3 DNA is TGTGCCAGCAGCCAACGGAGGTTCACAGATACGCAGTATTTT. This codes for CASSQRRFTDTQYF.

In this sample, this clonotype turned up many times. The chain is built from TRBV7-6 and TRBJ2-3; TRBD1 aligns across 7 bases. CDR1 SGHVS and CDR2 FNYEAQ come from the germline V gene. This CDR3 is built from 15 residues. J lost 5 bases, V lost 2 bases, and 7 bases had no gene match. CDR3 DNA: TGTGCCAGCAGCTTAAGACAGGGACGGGGAGATACGCAGTATTTT. This gives the protein CASSLRQGRGDTQYF.

This clonotype was counted a few times. This rearrangement joins TRBV30 to TRBJ1-5, with D perhaps TRBD1 (6 bases). Trimming pared 2 bases from V and 6 bases from J, leaving 14 bases between. This CDR3 contains 14 residues. Germline-derived CDR1 and CDR2 are GTSNPN and SVGIG (reference sequence). The chain's CDR3 is CAWSLGGAIQPQHF. The CDR3 nucleotides read TGTGCCTGGAGTTTAGGGGGAGCAATTCAGCCCCAGCATTTT.

The rearrangement joins TRBV20-1 to TRBJ1-5; D is undetermined. This CDR3 has 12 amino acids. V lost 5 bases to trimming and J lost 4 bases, with 9 bases between them. In germline, CDR1 is DFQATT, CDR2 SNEGSKA (reference sequence). The CDR3 DNA reads TGCAGTGCTGGACGGTCTAATCAGCCCCAGCATTTT. Its translation: CSAGRSNQPQHF.

This clonotype came up many times. The chain combines TRBV7-6 with TRBJ2-2; TRBD2 aligns across 13 bases. Germline V gene data show CDR1 as SGHVS and CDR2 as FNYEAQ. V was pared by 4 bases and J by 4 bases, with 3 bases of the junction left unmatched. CDR3 length equals 16 residues. CDR3 amino acids: CASSSGTSGVTGELFF. The CDR3 nucleotides read TGTGCCAGCAGCTCCGGGACTAGCGGGGTCACCGGGGAGCTGTTTTTT.

The chain carries TRBV6-6 and TRBJ2-7; 9 bases map to TRBD1. There are 14 residues in the CDR3. Trimming took 6 bases from V and 0 from J; bases not matched to a gene: 3. Germline lookup yields CDR1 MNHNY and CDR2 SVGAGI (reference sequence). CDR3 nucleotide sequence: TGTGCCAGCAGGACAGGGGGTGGCTCCTACGAGCAGTACTTC. Its translation is CASRTGGGSYEQYF.

This clonotype appeared a few times. The CDR3 DNA sequence: TGTGCCAGCAGCCAAAGGGACAGAAGCGTTCCCTCTGGAAACACCATATATTTT. Its translation: CASSQRDRSVPSGNTIYF. This chain connects TRBV3-1 to TRBJ1-3; 7 bases line up with TRBD1. The germline V gene encodes CDR1 LGHDT and CDR2 YNNKEL (reference sequence). Trimming took 2 bases from V and 0 from J; bases not matched to a gene: 10. CDR3 length equals 18 residues.

The chain combines TRBV12-3 or TRBV12-4 with TRBJ1-6, with D maybe TRBD1 (6 bases). V lost 1 base to trimming and J lost 10 bases, with 20 bases between them. The CDR3 extends over 17 amino acids. The CDR3 nucleotides are TGTGCCAGCAGTTTAGTCGGTAGTCAGGGGATCGGCTCACCCCTCCACTTT. This translates into CASSLVGSQGIGSPLHF.

J is TRBJ1-1 and V is TRBV7-3; D unresolved. The CDR3 is 14 residues long. Germline CDR1 is SGHTA and CDR2 is FQGTGA. Trimming removed 1 base from V and 0 bases from J, with 6 bases in between. CDR3 residues: CASSLSNMNTEAFF. The CDR3, as DNA: TGTGCCAGCAGCTTAAGCAACATGAACACTGAAGCTTTCTTT.

This clonotype came up a few times. The CDR3 DNA reads as TGTGCCATCAGTGAGTCTAGTTATGAGCAGTTCTTC. Encoded protein: CAISESSYEQFF. This chain joins TRBV10-3 and TRBJ2-1; D is undetermined. V lost 0 bases and J 8 bases, leaving 5 bases between the germline ends. Germline V gene data show CDR1 as ENHRY and CDR2 as SYGVKD. CDR3 size: 12 residues.

In this sample, this clonotype turned up many times. The gene calls are TRBV4-1 and TRBJ2-1, with D hard to call. Per germline, CDR1 MGHRA and CDR2 YSYEKL. CDR3 length: 17 residues. Trimming cost V 4 bases and J 0 bases, with 16 bases left between them. The CDR3 spells CASSPFSVGSSYNEQFF. CDR3 DNA sequence: TGCGCCAGCAGCCCTTTCAGTGTAGGTAGCTCCTACAATGAGCAGTTCTTC.

This clonotype was counted a few times. The rearrangement links TRBV30 to TRBJ1-5, with 8 bases lining up with TRBD1. V lost 5 bases and J lost 9; bases outside the gene matches: 9. Germline CDR1 is GTSNPN and CDR2 is SVGIG (reference sequence). The CDR3 spans 13 residues. In DNA form, the CDR3 reads TGTGCCTGGGGGACAGGAGCAGGACTGCCCCAGCATTTT. Its protein product is CAWGTGAGLPQHF.

This clonotype was counted many times. The chain carries TRBV7-6 and TRBJ2-3; D is unclear. Trimming took 1 base from V and 0 from J, leaving 8 bases between them. Germline CDR1 is SGHVS and CDR2 is FNYEAQ. This CDR3 spans 15 amino acids. For the CDR3, the DNA is TGTGCCAGCAGCTTAGACAGTGCAAGCACAGATACGCAGTATTTT. Amino acid sequence: CASSLDSASTDTQYF.

The chain links TRBV20-1 to TRBJ2-7; 11 bases are a match to TRBD2. V shed 5 bases and J 2 bases; nucleotides not matched to a gene: 5. This CDR3 is built from 14 residues. The V gene's germline CDR1 is DFQATT and CDR2 SNEGSKA (reference sequence). The CDR3 coding sequence is TGCAGTGCTCCACTAGCGGGGGACCCCTACGAGCAGTACTTC. Its translation: CSAPLAGDPYEQYF.

This clonotype showed up many times. V and J are TRBV29-1 and TRBJ2-7, with TRBD2 as a possible D gene (5 bases). The V end was cut by 2 bases, the J end by 5 bases, with 7 bases between. The germline V gene encodes CDR1 SQVTM and CDR2 ANQGSEA. This CDR3 has 11 amino acids. DNA of the CDR3: TGCAGCGTTGAATTGAGGGACGAGCAGTACTTC. It is translated as CSVELRDEQYF.

The chain joins TRBV9 to TRBJ1-1; TRBD1 matches 7 bases. The J segment lost 3 bases and the V segment lost 4 bases, leaving 9 bases of the junction unmatched. CDR1 and CDR2 (germline): SGDLS, YYNGEE. This CDR3 contains 15 residues. CDR3 nucleotides: TGTGCCAGCAGCACCGGGAGGGGGCGCGACACTGAAGCTTTCTTT. It yields the protein CASSTGRGRDTEAFF. The complete variable domain, with remaining parts taken from reference TRBV9 and TRBJ1-1, reads DSGVTQTPKHLITATGQRVTLRCSPRSGDLSVYWYQQSLDQGLQFLIQYYNGEERAKGNILERFSAQQFPDLHSELNLSSLELGDSALYFCASSTGRGRDTEAFFGQGTRLTVV.

This clonotype is medium-sized within its sample. The genes are TRBV6-5 and TRBJ1-2; TRBD1 might be the D (6 bases). Trimming shortened V by 5 bases and J by 4 bases, and 11 bases separated the two germline ends. This CDR3 has 13 amino acids. The germline V gene encodes CDR1 MNHEY and CDR2 SVGAGI. The CDR3 coding sequence is TGTGCCAGCAGTCAGGACAGAGTCTATGGCTACACCTTC. This translates into CASSQDRVYGYTF.

The chain uses TRBV28 and TRBJ1-5, with TRBD1 as a possible D gene (6 bases). The CDR3 totals 15 residues. V dropped 2 bases and J dropped 4 bases, with 12 bases sitting between them. In germline, CDR1 is MDHEN, CDR2 SYDVKM. The CDR3 DNA is TGTGCCAGCAGTTTAAGGGGGGGGATGAATCAGCCCCAGCATTTT. Translation gives CASSLRGGMNQPQHF.

The rearrangement joins TRBV6-8 to TRBJ2-2; D gene ambiguous. The ends were cut back, 6 bases at V and 1 base at J, with 9 bases in the middle. The CDR3 spans 14 residues. Per germline, CDR1 MNHGY and CDR2 SAAAGT. The CDR3 bases are TGTGCCAGCAGACAGTCTAGGAACACCGGGGAGCTGTTTTTT. This gives the protein CASRQSRNTGELFF.

This sequence joins TRBV27 and TRBJ1-1; 12 bases fit TRBD1. Germline CDR1 reads MNHEY; CDR2 reads SMNVEV (reference sequence). The CDR3 has 14 residues. Trimming cost V 3 bases and J 7 bases; bases outside gene matches: 3. Here the CDR3 reads CASSFGTGGYEAFF. CDR3 DNA sequence: TGTGCCAGCAGTTTCGGGACAGGGGGCTATGAAGCTTTCTTT.

This clonotype is termed medium-sized (0.01 to 0.1%). This rearrangement joins TRBV5-1 to TRBJ1-6, with D possibly being TRBD1 (5 bases). Deletions cut 0 bases from V and 6 bases from J, with 10 bases between. This CDR3 has 15 residues. Germline V gene sequence: CDR1 SGHRS, CDR2 YFSETQ. The CDR3 reads CASSLAGGTNSPLHF. The CDR3 DNA follows: TGCGCCAGCAGCTTGGCCGGGGGAACTAATTCACCCCTCCACTTT.